Reported below is one TCR beta chain. Its antigen has not been determined. Per-base quality was not reported, and no clone a single base away is much larger than it. CDR1 and CDR2 (LGHDT, YNNKEL) derive from the germline V gene (reference sequence). The V and J ends are trimmed by 0 bases and 0 bases, leaving 16 bases between them. The CDR3 measures 18 amino acids from cysteine to phenylalanine. The entry retains the CDR3 DNA only, 54 bases that are in frame from base 1. In Seattle, one collaborating source enrolled patients while the infection was active and tracked those patients longitudinally over the course of disease. Whole blood was collected in K2EDTA tubes by collaborating institutions according to the institutions' own protocols. For TCRbeta analysis, collaborators shipped samples in one of three forms: frozen whole blood, isolated PBMCs, or DNA extracted from either of those sample types.

This sample was included in a study of blood T cell repertoires in COVID-19 (dated by TCRdb to 2018 to 2020). Study-wide context: Samples from collaborators originated in the United States, Italy and Spain and spanned both the acute and convalescent phases of COVID-19. Nearly every sample came with metadata listing a de-identified subject ID, COVID-19 status, age in years and sex. Samples came from the ongoing ImmuneRACE study (first 160 participants) plus 1,254 subjects from 6 global collaborators. Deeply sampled blood TCRbeta repertoires from subjects exposed to, actively infected with, or recovered from COVID-19 were included in the dataset. Where HLA class I and class II types were available, the types were taken from metadata supplied by the sample provider, not from assay-based typing. The repertoires were made available in a free public database intended to serve as a resource for research on the immune response to SARS-CoV-2. The material from the prospective study consisted of cDNA or gDNA derived from T cells, B-cell-depleted T cells, or PBMCs.

The immunoSEQ Assay, a bias-controlled multiplex PCR, was used to amplify TCRbeta CDR3 regions from genomic DNA. Under the source paper's analysis protocol: The number of nucleated cells in each sample was estimated by amplification of reference gene primers within the assay. To quantify the absolute abundance of each unique TCRbeta CDR3 rearrangement, sequence reads were collapsed and filtered. For each sample, productive Simpson clonality was calculated by taking the square root of Simpson's diversity index across productive rearrangements. The immuneACCESS repertoire file appears here via TCRdb, limited to in-frame rearrangements. These files lack a portion of the clones; in checked studies, under half of the deficit traces to unresolved V genes, and the cause of the others is not known. V, J and clone size are those of that table, while D and trimming were read from the DNA. This sample lists some 70,000 clones; approximately 80% were detected once. Of the sample, roughly 12% is held by the ten largest clones.

Results the study describes overall, beyond this receptor: The quantity of clinical and demographic metadata differed by source and by participant and was supplied without curation.

Sequenced sample: peripheral blood. The rearranged segments are TRBV3-1 (or the pseudogene TRBV3-2) and TRBJ2-3; the D region possibly corresponds to TRBD2 (5 bases align). This clonotype was obtained from a man in his fifties with COVID-19, enrolled during active disease. The CDR3 amino acid sequence is: CASSQDMASSSSTDTQYF. Here is the DNA: TGTGCCAGCAGCCAAGATATGGCTAGCAGCAGTAGCACAGATACGCAGTATTTT.